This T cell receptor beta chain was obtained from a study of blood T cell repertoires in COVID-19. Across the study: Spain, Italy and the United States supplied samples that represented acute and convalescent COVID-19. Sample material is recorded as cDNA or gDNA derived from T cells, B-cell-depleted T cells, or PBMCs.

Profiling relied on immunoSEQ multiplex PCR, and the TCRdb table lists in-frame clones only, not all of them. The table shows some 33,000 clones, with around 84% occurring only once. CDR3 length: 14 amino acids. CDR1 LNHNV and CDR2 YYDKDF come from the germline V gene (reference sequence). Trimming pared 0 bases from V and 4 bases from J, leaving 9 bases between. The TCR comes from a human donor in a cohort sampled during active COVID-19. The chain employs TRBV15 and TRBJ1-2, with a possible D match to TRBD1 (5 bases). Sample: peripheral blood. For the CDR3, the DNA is TGTGCCACCAGCAGAGACAGGGTGGGCTATGGCTACACCTTC. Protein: CATSRDRVGYGYTF.